The TCR beta chain described here comes from a study of blood T cell repertoires in COVID-19. Study information: PBMCs, B-cell-depleted T cells, or T cells provided the cDNA or gDNA that made up the material.

This CDR3 spans 14 amino acids. Per germline, CDR1 LGHDT and CDR2 YNNKEL (reference sequence). Losses at the gene ends were 4 bases for V and 8 bases for J; bases not matched to a gene: 5. In the original processing: Researchers report that nucleated cell counts were estimated from reference gene primer amplification. Generated by immunoSEQ multiplex PCR, the TCRdb table keeps only in-frame clones and is missing some. V and J calls and clone size follow that table, whereas D and trimming were derived from the DNA. The sample has about 190,000 clones; around nine tenths are singletons. This clone occurred once.

The J gene is TRBJ1-6, the V gene TRBV3-1 (or the pseudogene TRBV3-2); 7 bases align to TRBD1. The sequenced sample consisted of peripheral blood. This receptor was identified in a man younger than 45 with acute or convalescent COVID-19. DNA of the CDR3: TGTGCCAGCAGCCCCGGGACAGTTTATTCACCCCTCCACTTT. Translating gives CASSPGTVYSPLHF.